The present T cell receptor (beta chain) was sequenced within a study of blood T cell repertoires in COVID-19. Study overall: Material from acute and convalescent COVID-19 was sourced from the United States, Italy and Spain.

V lost 1 base and J lost 3, with 19 bases in between. The CDR3 covers 18 residues. The germline gives CDR1 SGHAT, CDR2 FQNNGV. The repertoire was sequenced with immunoSEQ multiplex PCR; TCRdb's copy has only in-frame clones and lacks some. The sample has about 69,000 clones; nearly 90% are singletons. V and J are TRBV11-2 and TRBJ1-5; D is possibly TRBD1 (6 bases). The sequence derives from a man aged 45-65 years with acute or convalescent COVID-19. Sequencing was done on a sample of peripheral blood. CDR3 bases: TGTGCCAGCAGCTTAGGGGGGTTCGTGGACAGCACCAATCAGCCCCAGCATTTT. Amino acids: CASSLGGFVDSTNQPQHF.